A selection of T cell receptor beta chains follows, all from one sample in a study of blood T cell repertoires in COVID-19. Repertoires were generated with immunoSEQ multiplex PCR, while TCRdb's copy carries only in-frame clones and drops some. The data hold 110,000 or so clones, with approximately 85% observed a single time. The sequenced sample was peripheral blood. These receptors were obtained from a woman aged 60 to 75 with COVID-19, enrolled during active disease. CDR3s include the opening cysteine and the closing phenylalanine or tryptophan. The D gene is left open where the match is weak. Clone size is stated in some rows and not others, as once, few, many or a class when expanded.

>TRBD1|NA|TRBJ2-7|TRBV24-1
CATSDPSGTGSYEQYF
TGTGCCACCAGTGACCCCTCCGGGACAGGCTCCTACGAGCAGTACTTC
>TRBD2|NA|TRBJ2-5|TRBV7-3
CASSPNIGGGARETQYF
TGTGCCAGCAGCCCTAATATCGGCGGGGGGGCCAGAGAGACCCAGTACTTC
>NA|NA|TRBJ2-5|TRBV10-3
CAISVGTRHATQYF
TGTGCCATCAGTGTAGGTACAAGACATGCGACCCAGTACTTC
>TRBD1|NA|TRBJ2-7|TRBV5-1
CASSLAGQGPYEQYF
TGCGCCAGCAGCTTGGCCGGACAGGGGCCCTACGAGCAGTACTTC
>TRBD1|NA|TRBJ1-1|TRBV27
CASSLFHSGTVNTEAFF
TGTGCCAGCAGTTTATTCCATTCCGGGACAGTGAACACTGAAGCTTTCTTT
>NA|once|TRBJ2-2|TRBV2
CASSALGAEAGELFF
TGTGCCAGCAGCGCCCTTGGGGCAGAGGCCGGGGAGCTGTTTTTT
>NA|NA|TRBJ2-3|TRBV7-3
CASSLTGGSTDTQYF
TGTGCCAGCAGCTTAACGGGAGGAAGCACAGATACGCAGTATTTT
>TRBD1|few|TRBJ1-4|TRBV9
CASSVGTGEGEKLFF
TGTGCCAGCAGCGTAGGGACAGGGGAAGGTGAAAAACTGTTTTTT
>TRBD1|NA|TRBJ2-7|TRBV28
CATKTGGTGIYEQYF
TGTGCCACCAAAACAGGAGGGACAGGGATCTACGAGCAGTACTTC
>NA|NA|TRBJ2-7|TRBV19
CASSPHRTFRYEQYF
TGTGCCAGTAGTCCCCACCGGACATTCCGTTACGAGCAGTACTTC
>NA|once|TRBJ2-3|TRBV6-1
CASSEPAGSTDTQYF
TGTGCCAGCAGTGAACCGGCGGGGAGCACAGATACGCAGTATTTT
>NA|NA|TRBJ1-1|TRBV27
CASSSPGWGAFF
TGTGCCAGCAGTTCCCCAGGGTGGGGAGCTTTCTTT
>NA|NA|TRBJ1-2|TRBV28
CASSPGGYYGYTF
TGTGCCAGCAGCCCCGGGGGATACTATGGCTACACCTTC
>TRBD2|NA|TRBJ2-7|TRBV27
CASSPSGEAYEQYF
TGTGCCAGCAGCCCTAGCGGGGAAGCCTACGAGCAGTACTTC
>NA|once|TRBJ2-2|TRBV27
CASSLMGLNTGELFF
TGTGCCAGCAGTTTAATGGGACTGAACACCGGGGAGCTGTTTTTT
>NA|NA|TRBJ1-1|TRBV10-3
CAISDNRGTLNTEAFF
TGTGCCATCAGTGATAACCGCGGCACGCTGAACACTGAAGCTTTCTTT
>NA|NA|TRBJ2-5|TRBV4-1
CASSQGLGGIAETQYF
TGCGCCAGCAGCCAAGGACTCGGAGGGATCGCGGAGACCCAGTACTTC
>TRBD1|NA|TRBJ1-1|TRBV19
CASITPGGAGNTEAFF
TGTGCCAGTATCACCCCAGGGGGCGCGGGAAACACTGAAGCTTTCTTT
>NA|NA|TRBJ1-2|TRBV4-1
CASSQDQGRYGYTF
TGCGCCAGCAGCCAAGATCAGGGCCGATATGGCTACACCTTC
>NA|NA|TRBJ1-1|TRBV7-3
CASSPYLNTEAFF
TGTGCCAGCAGCCCCTATTTGAACACTGAAGCTTTCTTT
>TRBD2|NA|TRBJ2-7|TRBV7-9
CASSAGEGLANYEQYF
TGTGCCAGCAGCGCGGGGGAGGGACTAGCAAACTACGAGCAGTACTTC
>NA|NA|TRBJ2-2|TRBV6-5
CASSPRVDAGELFF
TGTGCCAGCAGCCCCAGGGTGGATGCCGGGGAGCTGTTTTTT
>TRBD2|NA|TRBJ2-5|TRBV10-3
CAISRLAGVGETQYF
TGTGCCATCAGCCGACTAGCGGGCGTCGGAGAGACCCAGTACTTC
>NA|NA|TRBJ2-7|TRBV18
CASSPEGGEQYF
TGTGCCAGCTCACCAGAGGGTGGCGAGCAGTACTTC
>NA|NA|TRBJ2-2|TRBV4-2
CASSHNLGPDRELFF
TGTGCCAGCAGCCATAACCTGGGGCCGGATAGGGAGCTGTTTTTT
>NA|NA|TRBJ1-3|TRBV6-5
CASTTRAGNTIYF
TGTGCCAGCACTACGAGGGCTGGAAACACCATATATTTT
>NA|NA|TRBJ1-5|TRBV12-5
CASGLVFNPGGGRDQPQHF
TGTGCTAGTGGTTTGGTATTCAACCCTGGGGGGGGTAGGGATCAGCCCCAGCATTTT
>NA|NA|TRBJ1-6|TRBV7-9
CASSRTGGDSPLHF
TGTGCCAGCAGCCGTACAGGTGGGGATTCACCCCTCCACTTT
>TRBD1|NA|TRBJ1-6|TRBV7-9
CASSSGQGSSPLHF
TGTGCCAGCAGCTCAGGACAGGGGTCTTCACCCCTCCACTTT
>NA|NA|TRBJ2-7|TRBV28
CASSLFAGEVDEQYF
TGTGCCAGCAGTTTATTTGCAGGGGAAGTAGACGAGCAGTACTTC
>NA|NA|TRBJ1-2|TRBV12-3/TRBV12-4
CASSFGESYTF
TGTGCCAGCAGTTTTGGGGAGAGCTACACCTTC
>TRBD1|once|TRBJ1-2|TRBV18
CASSPWDSRNYGYTF
TGTGCCAGCTCACCCTGGGACAGCCGAAACTATGGCTACACCTTC
>NA|NA|TRBJ1-2|TRBV7-9
CASSLERGYGYTF
TGTGCCAGCAGTCTAGAGCGGGGCTATGGCTACACCTTC
>TRBD1|NA|TRBJ2-2|TRBV18
CASSFQGGSNTGELFF
TGTGCCAGCTCATTCCAAGGGGGCTCGAACACCGGGGAGCTGTTTTTT
>NA|NA|TRBJ1-1|TRBV11-2
CASSKGGGRHTEAFF
TGTGCCAGCAGCAAGGGGGGCGGGAGGCACACTGAAGCTTTCTTT
>NA|NA|TRBJ1-2|TRBV7-9
CASRRGGLQNYGYTF
TGTGCCAGCAGAAGGGGGGGTCTGCAGAACTATGGCTACACCTTC
>NA|NA|TRBJ1-5|TRBV12-5
CASGLEGKYRVPNQPQHF
TGTGCTAGTGGTTTGGAAGGAAAATACAGGGTACCGAATCAGCCCCAGCATTTT
>TRBD1|NA|TRBJ1-5|TRBV5-1
CASSLGDRGGSPQHF
TGCGCCAGCAGCTTGGGTGACAGGGGGGGATCTCCCCAGCATTTT
>TRBD2|NA|TRBJ2-3|TRBV9
CASSVGTSGGATDTQYF
TGTGCCAGCAGCGTTGGGACTAGCGGGGGGGCCACAGATACGCAGTATTTT
>NA|NA|TRBJ1-5|TRBV27
CASSWAYNQPQHF
TGTGCCAGCAGTTGGGCGTACAATCAGCCCCAGCATTTT
>NA|NA|TRBJ1-3|TRBV7-9
CASSLRGTDSGNTIYF
TGTGCCAGCAGCTTAAGGGGTACGGACTCTGGAAACACCATATATTTT
>NA|NA|TRBJ1-6|TRBV7-2
CASTEVGGRNSPLHF
TGTGCCAGCACCGAGGTCGGGGGGCGGAATTCACCCCTCCACTTT
>TRBD2|NA|TRBJ2-7|TRBV23-1
CASHTRGDTHSYEQYF
TGCGCCAGCCATACGCGGGGGGACACGCACTCCTACGAGCAGTACTTC
>NA|NA|TRBJ1-3|TRBV3-1/TRBV3-2
CASSQDAGVGNTIYF
TGTGCCAGCAGCCAAGATGCAGGGGTCGGAAACACCATATATTTT
>TRBD1|once|TRBJ2-1|TRBV24-1
CATSDSTPGQDYNEQFF
TGTGCCACCAGTGATTCTACTCCGGGACAGGACTACAATGAGCAGTTCTTC
>NA|NA|TRBJ2-6|TRBV7-8
CASSFLTGLSSGANVLTF
TGTGCCAGCAGCTTCCTGACAGGCCTTAGCTCTGGGGCCAACGTCCTGACTTTC
>NA|few|TRBJ1-4|TRBV14
CASSPFSARGNVGEKLFF
TGTGCCAGCAGCCCCTTTAGCGCCAGGGGCAACGTAGGTGAAAAACTGTTTTTT
>TRBD1|NA|TRBJ1-4|TRBV7-9
CASSRGGGGEKLFF
TGTGCCAGCAGCCGCGGAGGGGGCGGTGAAAAACTGTTTTTT
>NA|few|TRBJ1-4|TRBV4-2
CASSPSTGQGNEKLFF
TGTGCCAGCAGCCCTTCCACTGGACAAGGAAATGAAAAACTGTTTTTT
>NA|NA|TRBJ1-3|TRBV21-1
CASPTRGSGNTIYF
TGTGCCAGCCCAACCCGGGGGTCTGGAAACACCATATATTTT
>TRBD1|NA|TRBJ1-6|TRBV11-3
CASSSAGQGNSPLHF
TGTGCCAGCAGCTCAGCGGGACAGGGAAATTCACCCCTCCACTTT
>NA|NA|TRBJ1-2|TRBV4-1
CASSQDRTAELRGYTF
TGCGCCAGCAGCCAAGACAGGACAGCCGAGCTTCGGGGCTACACCTTC
>NA|NA|TRBJ1-1|TRBV5-1
CASSYDSSEAFF
TGCGCCAGCAGCTACGACAGTTCTGAAGCTTTCTTT
>TRBD2|NA|TRBJ2-3|TRBV7-3
CASSLGTSGFTDTQYF
TGTGCCAGCAGCCTGGGGACTAGCGGGTTCACAGATACGCAGTATTTT
>TRBD1|NA|TRBJ1-2|TRBV4-1
CASSQEEGAYGYTF
TGCGCCAGCAGCCAAGAAGAGGGGGCCTATGGCTACACCTTC